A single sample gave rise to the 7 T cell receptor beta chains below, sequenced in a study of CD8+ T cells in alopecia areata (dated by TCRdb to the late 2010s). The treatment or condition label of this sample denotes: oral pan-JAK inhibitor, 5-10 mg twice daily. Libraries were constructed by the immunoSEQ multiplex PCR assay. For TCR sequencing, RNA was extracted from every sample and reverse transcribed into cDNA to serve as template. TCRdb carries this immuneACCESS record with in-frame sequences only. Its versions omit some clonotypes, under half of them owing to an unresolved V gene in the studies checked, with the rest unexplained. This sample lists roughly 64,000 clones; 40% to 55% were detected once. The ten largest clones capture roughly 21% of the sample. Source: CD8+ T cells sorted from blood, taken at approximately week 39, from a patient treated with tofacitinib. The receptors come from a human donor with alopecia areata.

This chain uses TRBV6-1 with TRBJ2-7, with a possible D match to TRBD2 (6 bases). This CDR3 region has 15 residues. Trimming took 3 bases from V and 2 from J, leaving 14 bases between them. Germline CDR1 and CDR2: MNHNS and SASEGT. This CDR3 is CASSDLAELPYEQYF. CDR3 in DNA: TGTGCCAGCAGTGACTTAGCGGAGCTTCCCTACGAGCAGTACTTC.

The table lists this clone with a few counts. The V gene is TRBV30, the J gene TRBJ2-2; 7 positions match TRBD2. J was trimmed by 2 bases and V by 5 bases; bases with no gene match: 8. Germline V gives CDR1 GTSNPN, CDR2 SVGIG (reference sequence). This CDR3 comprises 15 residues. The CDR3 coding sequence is TGTGCCTGGGGCGGAGGGAGGGTCAACACCGGGGAGCTGTTTTTT. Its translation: CAWGGGRVNTGELFF.

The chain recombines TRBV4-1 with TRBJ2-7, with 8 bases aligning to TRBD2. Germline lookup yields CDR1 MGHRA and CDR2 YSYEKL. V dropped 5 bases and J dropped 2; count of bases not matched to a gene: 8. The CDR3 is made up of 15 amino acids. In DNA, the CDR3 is TGCGCCAGCAGCTACCTTGCGGGAGGACCCTACGAGCAGTACTTC. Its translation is CASSYLAGGPYEQYF.

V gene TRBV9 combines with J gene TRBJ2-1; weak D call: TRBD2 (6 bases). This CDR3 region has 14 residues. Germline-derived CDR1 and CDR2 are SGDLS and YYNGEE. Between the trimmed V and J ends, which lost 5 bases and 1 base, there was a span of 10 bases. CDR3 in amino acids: CASSSSGSYNEQFF. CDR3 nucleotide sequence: TGTGCCAGCAGTTCCAGCGGGTCCTACAATGAGCAGTTCTTC. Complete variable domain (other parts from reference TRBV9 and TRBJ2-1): DSGVTQTPKHLITATGQRVTLRCSPRSGDLSVYWYQQSLDQGLQFLIQYYNGEERAKGNILERFSAQQFPDLHSELNLSSLELGDSALYFCASSSSGSYNEQFFGPGTRLTVL.

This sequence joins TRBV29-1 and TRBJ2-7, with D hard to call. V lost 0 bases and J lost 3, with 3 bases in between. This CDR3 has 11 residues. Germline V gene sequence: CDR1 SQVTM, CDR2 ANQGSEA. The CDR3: CSVEDDYEQYF. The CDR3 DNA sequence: TGCAGCGTTGAAGATGACTACGAGCAGTACTTC.

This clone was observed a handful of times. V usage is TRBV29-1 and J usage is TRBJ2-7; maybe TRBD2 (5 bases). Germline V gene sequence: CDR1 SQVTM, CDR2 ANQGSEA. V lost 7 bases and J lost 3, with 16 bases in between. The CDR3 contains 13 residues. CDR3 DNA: TGCAGCGCCGGGATGGGGTTGGGCTACGAGCAGTACTTC. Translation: CSAGMGLGYEQYF.

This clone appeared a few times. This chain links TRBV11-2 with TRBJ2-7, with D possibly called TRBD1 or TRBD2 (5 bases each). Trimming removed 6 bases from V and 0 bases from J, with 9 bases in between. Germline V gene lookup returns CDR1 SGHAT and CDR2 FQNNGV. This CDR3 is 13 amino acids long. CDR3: CASRTGASYEQYF. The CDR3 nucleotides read TGTGCCAGCAGGACCGGGGCCTCCTACGAGCAGTACTTC.